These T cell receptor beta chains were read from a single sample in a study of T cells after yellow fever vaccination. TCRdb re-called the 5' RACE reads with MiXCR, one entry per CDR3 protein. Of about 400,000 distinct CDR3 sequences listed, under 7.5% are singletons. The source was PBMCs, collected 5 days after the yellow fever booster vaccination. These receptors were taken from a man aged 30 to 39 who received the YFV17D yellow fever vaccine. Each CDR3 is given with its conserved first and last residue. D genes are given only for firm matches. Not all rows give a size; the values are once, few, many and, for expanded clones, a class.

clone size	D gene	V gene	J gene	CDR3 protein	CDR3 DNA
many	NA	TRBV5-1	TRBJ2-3	CASSFMADTQYF	TGCGCCAGCAGCTTCATGGCCGATACGCAGTATTTT
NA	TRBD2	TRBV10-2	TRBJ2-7	CATKTSGTYEQCF	TGCGCCACCAAGACTAGCGGAACCTACGAGCAGTGCTTC
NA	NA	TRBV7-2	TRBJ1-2	CASSFVNYGYTF	TGTGCCAGCAGCTTCGTCAACTATGGCTACACCTTC
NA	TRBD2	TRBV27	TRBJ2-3	CASSRTSGRFGDTQYF	TGTGCCAGCAGTAGGACTAGCGGGAGATTCGGGGATACGCAGTATTTT
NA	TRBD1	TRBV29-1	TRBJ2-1	CSVEDRRQGYNEQFF	TGCAGCGTTGAAGATCGTCGACAGGGCTACAATGAGCAGTTCTTC
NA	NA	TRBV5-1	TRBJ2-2	CASSLLWLPGWTPGEGELFF	TGCGCCAGCAGCTTGCTTTGGCTCCCCGGTTGGACACCCGGTGAGGGGGAGCTGTTTTTT
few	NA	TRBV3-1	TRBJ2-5	CASSQVGTGETQYF	TGTGCCAGCAGCCAAGTCGGGACCGGGGAGACCCAGTACTTC
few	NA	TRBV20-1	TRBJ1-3	CSARTGADGNTIYF	TGCAGTGCTAGAACCGGGGCGGATGGAAACACCATATATTTT
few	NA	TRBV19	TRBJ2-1	CASSERVSYNEQFF	TGTGCCAGTAGTGAGCGAGTCTCCTACAATGAGCAGTTCTTC
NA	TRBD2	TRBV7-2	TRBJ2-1	CASSLRAGGPTYNEQFF	TGTGCCAGCAGCTTAAGAGCGGGAGGGCCCACCTACAATGAGCAGTTCTTC
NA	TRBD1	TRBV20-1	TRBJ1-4	CSLNRQGGEKLFF	TGCAGCCTAAACCGACAGGGGGGTGAAAAACTGTTTTTT
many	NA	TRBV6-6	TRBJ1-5	CASSYSGDQPQHF	TGTGCCAGCAGTTACTCGGGCGATCAGCCCCAGCATTTT
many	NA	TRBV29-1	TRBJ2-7	CSVEAGRRDEQYF	TGCAGCGTTGAAGCGGGTCGCCGTGACGAGCAGTACTTC
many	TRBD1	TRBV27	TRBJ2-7	CASSSGTGFWEQYF	TGTGCCAGCAGCTCCGGGACAGGGTTCTGGGAGCAGTACTTC
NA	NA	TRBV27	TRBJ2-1	CAARSYNEQFF	TGTGCCGCCCGGTCCTACAATGAGCAGTTCTTC
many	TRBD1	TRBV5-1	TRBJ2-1	CASSLVGQAYNEQFF	TGCGCCAGCAGCTTGGTAGGACAGGCCTACAATGAGCAGTTCTTC
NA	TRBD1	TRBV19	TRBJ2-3	CASSTRGKTDTQYF	TGTGCCAGTAGTACCAGGGGGAAAACAGATACGCAGTATTTT
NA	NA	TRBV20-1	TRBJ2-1	CSAIFSSYNEQFF	TGCAGTGCTATCTTTAGCTCCTACAATGAGCAGTTCTTC
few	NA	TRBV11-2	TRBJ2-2	CASSLYGDSSSELFF	TGTGCCAGCAGCTTATATGGCGACTCGAGCTCAGAGCTGTTTTTT
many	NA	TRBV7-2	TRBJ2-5	CASSLQGTETQYF	TGTGCCAGCAGCTTACAGGGCACGGAGACCCAGTACTTC
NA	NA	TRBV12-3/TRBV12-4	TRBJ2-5	CASTPPGGGETQYF	TGTGCCAGCACCCCTCCAGGGGGAGGCGAGACCCAGTACTTC
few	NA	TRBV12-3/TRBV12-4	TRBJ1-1	CASTLPTGTEAFF	TGTGCCAGCACCCTACCCACAGGGACTGAAGCTTTCTTT
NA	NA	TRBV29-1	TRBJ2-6	CRVTRAEGANVLTF	TGCAGAGTTACGAGGGCGGAAGGGGCCAACGTCCTGACTTTC
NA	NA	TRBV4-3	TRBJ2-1	CASSQERRSGYNEQFF	TGCGCCAGCAGCCAAGAGAGGCGTTCGGGCTACAATGAGCAGTTCTTC
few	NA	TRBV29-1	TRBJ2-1	CSGREVDEQFF	TGCAGCGGCAGGGAGGTCGATGAGCAGTTCTTC
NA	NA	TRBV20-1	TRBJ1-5	CSARVGVGNQPQHF	TGCAGTGCTAGGGTAGGGGTCGGCAATCAGCCCCAGCATTTT
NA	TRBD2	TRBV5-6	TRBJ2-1	CASSSSGLADYNEQFF	TGTGCCAGCAGCTCCTCGGGCCTAGCGGACTACAATGAGCAGTTCTTC
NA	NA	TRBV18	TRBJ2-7	CASSPPSVTGSLGGSYEQYF	TGTGCCAGCTCACCACCTTCCGTGACAGGGTCCCTCGGGGGCTCCTACGAGCAGTACTTC
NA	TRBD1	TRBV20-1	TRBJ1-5	CSARTGGIINQPQHF	TGCAGTGCTCGTACAGGGGGAATAATCAATCAGCCCCAGCATTTT
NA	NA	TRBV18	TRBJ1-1	CASSPIGRDTEAFF	TGTGCCAGCTCACCAATTGGAAGGGACACTGAAGCTTTCTTT
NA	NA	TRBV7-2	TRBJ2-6	CASSERTSGANVLTF	TGTGCCAGCAGCGAACGTACCTCTGGGGCCAACGTCCTGACTTTC
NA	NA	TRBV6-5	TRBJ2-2	CATRETGELFF	TGTGCCACCCGTGAGACCGGGGAGCTGTTTTTT
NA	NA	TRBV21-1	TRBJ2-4	CASSKKPGLAGGAKNIQYF	TGTGCCAGCAGCAAAAAACCGGGACTAGCGGGAGGGGCCAAAAACATTCAGTACTTC
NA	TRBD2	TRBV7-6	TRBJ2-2	CASSIERLAGNGELFF	TGTGCCAGCAGCATTGAGAGACTAGCGGGAAACGGGGAGCTGTTTTTT
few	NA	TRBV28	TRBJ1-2	CASSLNSYGYTF	TGTGCCAGCAGTTTAAACAGCTATGGCTACACCTTC
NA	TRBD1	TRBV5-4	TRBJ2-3	CAIRQGSTDTQYF	TGTGCCATCAGACAGGGGAGCACAGATACGCAGTATTTT
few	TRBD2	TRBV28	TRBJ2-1	CASSRGGGLNEQFF	TGTGCCAGCAGCCGGGGGGGGGGGCTCAATGAGCAGTTCTTC
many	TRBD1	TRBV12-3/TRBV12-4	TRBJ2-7	CASSPGTGKREQYF	TGTGCCAGCAGTCCCGGGACAGGGAAGCGCGAGCAGTACTTC
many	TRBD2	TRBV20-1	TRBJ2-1	CSATPGGRESYNEQFF	TGCAGTGCTACCCCGGGCGGGAGGGAGTCCTACAATGAGCAGTTCTTC
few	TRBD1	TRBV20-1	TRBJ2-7	CSASSRTGSYEQYF	TGCAGTGCTAGTTCCAGGACAGGCTCCTACGAGCAGTACTTC
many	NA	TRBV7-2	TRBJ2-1	CASSWTFVKGNEQFF	TGTGCCAGCAGCTGGACCTTTGTTAAGGGCAATGAGCAGTTCTTC
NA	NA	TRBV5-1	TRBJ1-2	CASSAGTAAAYGYTF	TGCGCCAGCAGCGCAGGGACCGCCGCCGCTTATGGCTACACCTTC
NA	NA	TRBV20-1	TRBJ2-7	CFARDLGIPSYEQYF	TGCTTTGCTAGAGATCTAGGGATCCCCTCCTACGAGCAGTACTTC
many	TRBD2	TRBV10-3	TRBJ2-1	CASAGTSGSYEQFF	TGTGCCTCGGCTGGGACTAGCGGGAGTTATGAGCAGTTCTTC
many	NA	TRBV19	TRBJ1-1	CASSIRGRRGTEAFF	TGTGCCAGTAGTATAAGGGGTCGGAGGGGCACTGAAGCTTTCTTT
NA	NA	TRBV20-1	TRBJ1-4	CSARESTNEKLFF	TGCAGTGCTAGAGAATCAACTAATGAAAAACTGTTTTTT
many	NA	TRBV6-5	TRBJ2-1	CASSSSTKEQFF	TGTGCCAGCAGTTCCTCGACGAAAGAGCAGTTCTTC
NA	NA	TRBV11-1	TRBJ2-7	CASSLAPKTRPDRGEQYF	TGTGCCAGCAGCTTAGCTCCTAAAACCCGTCCGGATCGCGGCGAGCAGTACTTC
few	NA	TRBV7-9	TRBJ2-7	CASSLPPWETNYYEQYF	TGTGCCAGCAGCCTACCCCCTTGGGAGACTAATTACTACGAGCAGTACTTC
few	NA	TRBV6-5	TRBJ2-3	CASRSTADTQYF	TGTGCCAGCAGATCTACGGCAGATACGCAGTATTTT